This TCR beta chain came from a study of blood T cell repertoires in COVID-19. TCRdb's copy holds only in-frame clones and misses some; the assay was immunoSEQ multiplex PCR. The profile covers roughly 170,000 clones, with about 88% appearing a single time and about 26% taken by the ten largest. Sequencing was carried out using peripheral blood. The TCR comes from a man aged 55-75 years with acute or convalescent COVID-19.

This CDR3 reads CASGLEGQFTDTQYF. In DNA, the CDR3 is TGTGCTAGTGGTCTGGAGGGACAGTTCACAGATACGCAGTATTTT. This chain uses TRBV12-5 with TRBJ2-3; D may be TRBD1 (7 bases). The CDR3 is 15 residues long. Per germline, CDR1 LGHNT and CDR2 FRNRAP. Trimming removed 5 bases from V and 2 bases from J, with 14 bases in between. Combining the CDR3 with reference TRBV12-5 and TRBJ2-3 gives the whole variable domain DARVTQTPRHKVTEMGQEVTMRCQPILGHNTVFWYRQTMMQGLELLAYFRNRAPLDDSGMPKDRFSAEMPDATLATLKIQPSEPRDSAVYFCASGLEGQFTDTQYFGPGTRLTVL.